This T cell receptor beta chain was retrieved from a study of spatial heterogeneity in lung cancer. Study-wide background: Beta-chain sequences were consistently detected more often than alpha-chain sequences. Study-wide results and limits: Blood showed ubiquitous tumor TCRs more often at resection than at routine follow-up.

This clonotype was counted many times. What it binds is not known. Looked up from germline, CDR1 is MDHEN and CDR2 is SYDVKM. This CDR3 contains 13 residues. Trimming left V 5 bases short and J 7 bases short, with 14 bases between. A unique molecular identifier was carried by every single TCR cDNA molecule. A single record per CDR3 protein comes from TCRdb applying MiXCR to the 5' RACE reads. The table includes approximately 49,000 distinct CDR3 sequences, around 5.2% detected once. Time point reported: sample taken at primary tumor resection. Unsorted whole RNA from tumor, nontumor lung or frozen PBMC underwent sequencing. Around 68 TRACERx patients with early, untreated non-small cell lung cancer donated samples.

The V gene is TRBV28, the J gene TRBJ1-1; D unresolved. This clonotype originated in a male donor with early-stage non-small cell lung cancer. Sequenced here: PBMCs, sampled at surgery. DNA for the CDR3: TGTGCCAGCAGTCTACTGGGGAGAAGTGAAGCTTTCTTT. The encoded protein is CASSLLGRSEAFF. Combining the CDR3 with reference TRBV28 and TRBJ1-1 gives the whole variable domain DVKVTQSSRYLVKRTGEKVFLECVQDMDHENMFWYRQDPGLGLRLIYFSYDVKMKEKGDIPEGYSVSREKKERFSLILESASTNQTSMYLCASSLLGRSEAFFGQGTRLTVV.